Listed here is a single T cell receptor beta chain. The data were taken from a study of blood T cell repertoires in COVID-19. Study as a whole: Whether acute or convalescent, the COVID-19 samples came from the United States, Italy and Spain.

V was pared by 4 bases and J by 5 bases, with 12 bases between. The CDR3 length is 14 residues. Germline CDR1 and CDR2: MNHEY and SVGEGT. Method: immunoSEQ multiplex PCR; TCRdb's copy keeps in-frame clones and lacks some. The table includes 200,000 to 300,000 clones, over 70% detected once. The clonotype comes from a human donor in a cohort sampled during active COVID-19. Sequencing was done on a sample of peripheral blood. The chain joins TRBV6-2 or TRBV6-3 to TRBJ2-1; D ambiguous. The CDR3 DNA is TGTGCCAGCAGTTGGTTAAGCCCGAACAATGAGCAGTTCTTC. Amino acids: CASSWLSPNNEQFF.